The 8 T cell receptor beta chains given below trace back to one sample, sequenced in a study of blood T cell repertoires in COVID-19 (dated by TCRdb to the early 2020s). The library was made by the immunoSEQ multiplex PCR assay. The clones in this table, taken by TCRdb from immuneACCESS, are in-frame only. Not every clone is retained; where verified, under half of the shortfall comes from an unresolved V gene, and the cause of the rest is unknown. This sample comprises 65,000 or so clones, 81% of them detected only once. Of the sample, about 0.83% falls within the top ten clones. The source material was peripheral blood. Source of these receptors: a woman between 65 and 79 years old with acute or convalescent COVID-19.

The CDR3 loop is CASSPPREYNEKLFF. The DNA for the CDR3 is TGTGCCAGCTCACCACCAAGGGAGTATAATGAAAAACTGTTTTTT. The chain employs TRBV18 and TRBJ1-4; D is undetermined. Germline CDR1 KGHSH, CDR2 LQKENI. V was cut by 0 bases and J by 4 bases, with 9 bases left in between. The CDR3 loop spans 15 amino acids. Filled out from reference TRBV18 and TRBJ1-4, the complete variable domain reads NAGVMQNPRHLVRRRGQEARLRCSPMKGHSHVYWYRQLPEEGLKFMVYLQKENIIDESGMPKERFSAEFPKEGPSILRIQQVVRGDSAAYFCASSPPREYNEKLFFGSGTQLSVL.

This clone was counted a single time. The gene calls are TRBV29-1 and TRBJ1-2; 7 nucleotides agree with TRBD1. V lost 4 bases and J lost 6; bases outside the gene matches: 2. CDR1 SQVTM and CDR2 ANQGSEA come from the germline V gene. The CDR3 runs to 11 residues. The CDR3 sequence is CSVAGTDGYTF. The CDR3 nucleotides are TGCAGCGTTGCCGGGACAGATGGCTACACCTTC.

The chain employs TRBV5-4 and TRBJ1-5; D is unclear. The CDR3 loop spans 14 amino acids. Trimming removed 0 bases from V and 0 bases from J, with 4 bases in between. Germline CDR1 SGHNT, CDR2 YYREEE (reference sequence). The CDR3 DNA reads TGTGCCAGCAGCTTGGGCGGTAGCAATCAGCCCCAGCATTTT. This gives the protein CASSLGGSNQPQHF.

The chain has TRBV27 and TRBJ1-1, with D tentatively TRBD1 (5 bases). V shed 2 bases and J shed 1 base, with 8 bases lying between them. Germline V lookup: CDR1 MNHEY, CDR2 SMNVEV (reference sequence). CDR3 length equals 14 residues. CDR3 sequence: CASSLSQGNTEAFF. The CDR3 nucleotides read TGTGCCAGCAGTTTAAGCCAGGGGAACACTGAAGCTTTCTTT.

J is TRBJ1-6 and V is TRBV7-2; 8 bases are shared with TRBD1. The germline gives CDR1 SGHTA, CDR2 FQGNSA. This CDR3 has 16 residues. V was clipped by 4 bases and J by 9 bases; unmatched bases: 11. The CDR3 sequence is CASSYDTAGGSSPLHF. The CDR3 nucleotides are TGTGCCAGCAGCTACGATACCGCAGGGGGCAGTTCACCCCTCCACTTT.

The chain has TRBV7-9 and TRBJ1-1; D gene unclear. Germline loops: CDR1 SEHNR, CDR2 FQNEAQ (reference sequence). V was clipped by 1 base and J by 4 bases, with 7 bases between them. CDR3 length equals 13 residues. CDR3 coding DNA: TGTGCCAGCAGCTTAGTGTACGGCACTGAAGCTTTCTTT. Protein sequence: CASSLVYGTEAFF.

The rearrangement joins TRBV4-2 to TRBJ1-5; D may be TRBD1 (6 bases). V lost 1 base and J 7 bases, leaving 14 bases between the germline ends. The CDR3 loop spans 15 amino acids. Germline V gene sequence: CDR1 LGHNA, CDR2 YNFKEQ. The CDR3 DNA reads TGTGCCAGCAGCCAAGCCGAGGGGGGGGGACAGCCCCAGCATTTT. This gives the protein CASSQAEGGGQPQHF.

This clone was detected only a few times. The rearrangement uses TRBV27 and TRBJ1-5, with 7 nucleotides matching TRBD1. CDR3 length: 16 amino acids. V shed 3 bases, J shed 0 bases, and the junction held 5 bases outside the gene matches. CDR1 and CDR2 from the germline V gene are MNHEY and SMNVEV (reference sequence). The DNA for the CDR3 is TGTGCCAGCAGTTTTCTAGGGGGCAATAGCAATCAGCCCCAGCATTTT. Its protein is CASSFLGGNSNQPQHF.